These 29 T cell receptor beta chains share one sample of origin, sequenced in a study of blood T cell repertoires in COVID-19. Libraries were prepared by immunoSEQ multiplex PCR; TCRdb keeps only in-frame clonotypes and omits some of them. The repertoire holds more than 45,000 clones, with more than 70% as singletons. Source material: peripheral blood. The receptors here all came from a woman aged 55-69 years with acute or convalescent COVID-19.

The gene calls are TRBV7-9 and TRBJ2-5; no clear D. The CDR3 consists of 14 residues. Germline values: CDR1 SEHNR, CDR2 FQNEAQ (reference sequence). The ends were cut back, 5 bases at V and 5 bases at J, with 15 bases in the middle. CDR3 DNA sequence: TGTGCCAGCAGCAAAGAAGACGAGAGGGAGACCCAGTACTTC. Translating gives CASSKEDERETQYF.

This clone occurred a few times. This chain uses TRBV27 with TRBJ1-1; TRBD1 might be the D (6 bases). V shed 3 bases and J shed 5 bases, with 13 bases lying between them. The CDR3 totals 14 residues. Germline lookup yields CDR1 MNHEY and CDR2 SMNVEV (reference sequence). Written as DNA, the CDR3 is TGTGCCAGCAGTTTGTCGGGGGGCGAGACTGAAGCTTTCTTT. Encoded protein: CASSLSGGETEAFF.

The rearrangement joins TRBV7-6 to TRBJ1-6; 7 bases are a match to TRBD1. The CDR3 runs to 12 residues. Germline values: CDR1 SGHVS, CDR2 FNYEAQ. V lost 5 bases and J lost 8; bases outside the gene matches: 0. CDR3 DNA sequence: TGTGCCAGCAGCCAGGGGGATTCACCCCTCCACTTT. Its translation: CASSQGDSPLHF.

J is TRBJ1-1 and V is TRBV7-6; D may be TRBD1 (6 bases). Germline assignment: CDR1 SGHVS and CDR2 FNYEAQ. V was cut by 5 bases and J by 0 bases, with 10 bases left in between. The CDR3 loop spans 14 amino acids. CDR3 coding DNA: TGTGCCAGCAGCCTCGGACAGATGAACACTGAAGCTTTCTTT. Translating it yields CASSLGQMNTEAFF.

This clone was observed a few times. The chain couples TRBV5-1 to TRBJ1-6, with TRBD1 matching 7 bases. J gave up 4 bases and V 1 base, and 5 bases lay outside the gene matches. The germline V gene encodes CDR1 SGHRS and CDR2 YFSETQ. This CDR3 spans 16 amino acids. This CDR3 reads CASSLTGTAYNSPLHF. CDR3 in DNA: TGCGCCAGCAGCTTGACCGGGACAGCTTATAATTCACCCCTCCACTTT.

This clone was recorded only once. The chain employs TRBV3-1 (or the pseudogene TRBV3-2) and TRBJ2-3; TRBD2 is a possible D gene (6 bases). V gave up 0 bases and J gave up 1 base, with 17 bases separating them. Per the germline V gene, CDR1 is LGHDT and CDR2 is YNNKEL (reference sequence). This CDR3 is 18 amino acids long. The CDR3 coding sequence is TGTGCCAGCAGCCAAGATGGAACGACTAGAGCAGGCACAGATACGCAGTATTTT. This codes for CASSQDGTTRAGTDTQYF.

This rearrangement joins TRBV9 to TRBJ2-2; D is perhaps TRBD2 (6 bases). The CDR3 covers 16 residues. Germline V gene sequence: CDR1 SGDLS, CDR2 YYNGEE. V was pared by 3 bases and J by 1 base, with 13 bases between. The CDR3 DNA is TGTGCCAGCAGCGGCCGGAGGGCGGGGAACACCGGGGAGCTGTTTTTT. It yields the protein CASSGRRAGNTGELFF.

The sample holds one count of this clone. V and J are TRBV19 and TRBJ2-2, with 12 bases lining up with TRBD2. There are 15 residues in the CDR3. Germline-derived CDR1 and CDR2 are LNHDA and SQIVND (reference sequence). J lost 5 bases, V lost 8 bases, and 6 bases had no gene match. CDR3 sequence (DNA): TGTGCCAGTCGATTCACTAGCGGGGGGACCGGGGAGCTGTTTTTT. Its protein is CASRFTSGGTGELFF.

The V gene is TRBV10-3, the J gene TRBJ2-7; tentative D call: TRBD1 (6 bases). CDR1 is ENHRY, CDR2 SYGVKD, per germline. V shed 6 bases and J shed 2 bases, with 11 bases lying between them. The length of the CDR3 is 13 residues. The CDR3 sequence is CAIRDSSAYEQYF. The CDR3 DNA sequence: TGTGCCATCAGGGACAGTTCAGCCTACGAGCAGTACTTC.

The rearrangement uses TRBV7-3 and TRBJ2-3, with D perhaps matching TRBD2 (6 bases). Germline V gene lookup returns CDR1 SGHTA and CDR2 FQGTGA. Trimming left V 2 bases short and J 2 bases short, with 8 bases between. There are 14 residues in the CDR3. CDR3 sequence reads: CASSLAGTTDTQYF. The CDR3 bases are TGTGCCAGCAGCTTAGCGGGAACCACAGATACGCAGTATTTT. Together with reference TRBV7-3 and TRBJ2-3, the CDR3 gives the full variable domain: GAGVSQTPSNKVTEKGKYVELRCDPISGHTALYWYRQSLGQGPEFLIYFQGTGAADDSGLPNDRFFAVRPEGSVSTLKIQRTERGDSAVYLCASSLAGTTDTQYFGPGTRLTVL.

The gene calls are TRBV14 and TRBJ2-7, with 7 nucleotides matching TRBD1. Germline CDR1 SGHDN, CDR2 FVKESK. The CDR3 has 15 residues. Trimming removed 1 base from V and 2 bases from J; junction bases left unmatched: 5. The CDR3 sequence: CASSQARGQAYEQYF. As DNA, the CDR3 is TGTGCCAGCAGCCAAGCCCGCGGACAGGCCTACGAGCAGTACTTC.

The sample holds a few counts of this clone. This CDR3 is CASSHAGFGMGYTF. The CDR3 coding sequence is TGTGCCAGCAGCCACGCAGGGTTTGGGATGGGCTACACCTTC. This chain connects TRBV14 to TRBJ1-2; the D gene is possibly TRBD1 (5 bases). The CDR3 length is 14 residues. Trimming removed 3 bases at V and 8 bases at J, with 16 bases between. CDR1 and CDR2 (germline): SGHDN, FVKESK. Variable domain in full (rest from reference TRBV14 and TRBJ1-2): EAGVTQFPSHSVIEKGQTVTLRCDPISGHDNLYWYRRVMGKEIKFLLHFVKESKQDESGMPNNRFLAERTGGTYSTLKVQPAELEDSGVYFCASSHAGFGMGYTFGSGTRLTVV.

This clone showed up just a few times. The chain couples TRBV19 to TRBJ1-6; possible D gene TRBD1, 5 bases. Germline lookup yields CDR1 LNHDA and CDR2 SQIVND (reference sequence). V lost 6 bases to trimming and J lost 8 bases, with 8 bases between them. The CDR3 contains 12 residues. This CDR3 reads CASSGGDSPLHF. In DNA form, the CDR3 reads TGTGCCAGTAGCGGGGGGGATTCACCCCTCCACTTT.

In its sample, this clone was seen once. V and J are TRBV21-1 and TRBJ1-3; TRBD1, the table's D call, lacks a check against the DNA. TRBV21-1 is listed as a pseudogene. This CDR3 spans 17 amino acids. Here the CDR3 reads CASSKGVQVEWGNTIYF. As DNA, the CDR3 is TGTGCCAGCAGCAAAGGGGTACAGGTAGAATGGGGAAACACCATATATTTT.

The gene calls are TRBV6-5 and TRBJ2-7; 8 nucleotides line up with TRBD1. Looked up from germline, CDR1 is MNHEY and CDR2 is SVGAGI. The CDR3 extends over 15 amino acids. The V segment lost 5 bases and the J segment 4 bases; nucleotides outside the gene matches: 10. The CDR3 DNA reads TGTGCCAGCAGTCAAACCGGGACAGGCTATTACGAGCAGTACTTC. It translates to CASSQTGTGYYEQYF.

J is TRBJ1-2 and V is TRBV9; 8 bases match TRBD1. V dropped 6 bases and J dropped 5; count of bases not matched to a gene: 12. Looked up from germline, CDR1 is SGDLS and CDR2 is YYNGEE. The CDR3 loop spans 15 amino acids. In DNA form, the CDR3 reads TGTGCCAGCAACGGAGGACAGGGTCAAAGGTATGGCTACACCTTC. The encoded protein is CASNGGQGQRYGYTF.

The gene calls are TRBV5-1 and TRBJ2-3; TRBD1 matches at 9 bases. V lost 2 bases and J lost 11; bases outside the gene matches: 18. The CDR3 loop spans 17 amino acids. Germline V CDR1 and CDR2: SGHRS, YFSETQ. The CDR3, as DNA: TGCGCCAGCAGCTTATATATTGCGGGACAGGGTGGTGTAGGGCAGTATTTT. This sequence encodes CASSLYIAGQGGVGQYF. Full variable domain (remainder filled in from reference TRBV5-1 and TRBJ2-3): KAGVTQTPRYLIKTRGQQVTLSCSPISGHRSVSWYQQTPGQGLQFLFEYFSETQRNKGNFPGRFSGRQFSNSRSEMNVSTLELGDSALYLCASSLYIAGQGGVGQYFGPGTRLTVL.

The gene calls are TRBV30 and TRBJ2-1; D remains unclear. V lost 2 bases and J lost 6, with 8 bases in between. The length of the CDR3 is 12 residues. Germline lookup yields CDR1 GTSNPN and CDR2 SVGIG (reference sequence). The CDR3 DNA reads TGTGCCTGGAGTAAGCTGGTCAATGAGCAGTTCTTC. Translated, it gives CAWSKLVNEQFF.

J is TRBJ1-4 and V is TRBV18, with TRBD1 identical over 7 bases. This CDR3 has 14 residues. Germline values: CDR1 KGHSH, CDR2 LQKENI. J gave up 5 bases and V 2 bases, and 2 bases lay outside the gene matches. In nucleotides, the CDR3 is TGTGCCAGCTCACCAGAGACAGGGAATGAAAAACTGTTTTTT. It specifies CASSPETGNEKLFF. The variable domain in full, with the rest retrieved from reference TRBV18 and TRBJ1-4, is NAGVMQNPRHLVRRRGQEARLRCSPMKGHSHVYWYRQLPEEGLKFMVYLQKENIIDESGMPKERFSAEFPKEGPSILRIQQVVRGDSAAYFCASSPETGNEKLFFGSGTQLSVL.

The chain has TRBV5-4 and TRBJ2-7; D gene ambiguous. There are 12 residues in the CDR3. CDR1 and CDR2 (germline): SGHNT, YYREEE (reference sequence). Trimming removed 0 bases at V and 4 bases at J, with 5 bases between. CDR3 loop: CASSLERYEQYF. The CDR3 DNA reads TGTGCCAGCAGCTTGGAGAGATACGAGCAGTACTTC. Variable domain in full (rest from reference TRBV5-4 and TRBJ2-7): ETGVTQSPTHLIKTRGQQVTLRCSSQSGHNTVSWYQQALGQGPQFIFQYYREEENGRGNFPPRFSGLQFPNYSSELNVNALELDDSALYLCASSLERYEQYFGPGTRLTVT.

The sample holds one count of this clone. The genes are TRBV28 and TRBJ2-4, with D unresolved. Trimming took off 3 bases at V and 0 bases at J, with 12 bases between the two ends. The CDR3 is 16 amino acids. The germline gives CDR1 MDHEN, CDR2 SYDVKM. The CDR3 is CASSFSVLLAKNIQYF. In nucleotides, the CDR3 is TGTGCCAGCAGTTTCTCCGTCTTACTAGCCAAAAACATTCAGTACTTC. Combining the CDR3 with reference TRBV28 and TRBJ2-4 gives the whole variable domain DVKVTQSSRYLVKRTGEKVFLECVQDMDHENMFWYRQDPGLGLRLIYFSYDVKMKEKGDIPEGYSVSREKKERFSLILESASTNQTSMYLCASSFSVLLAKNIQYFGAGTRLSVL.

This clone was picked up a small number of times. The chain employs TRBV3-1 (or the pseudogene TRBV3-2) and TRBJ2-1, with 7 positions matching TRBD2. The J segment lost 5 bases and the V segment lost 5 bases, leaving 12 bases of the junction unmatched. CDR1 and CDR2 from the germline V gene are LGHDT and YNNKEL (reference sequence). This CDR3 has 16 amino acids. CDR3 nucleotide sequence: TGTGCCAGCAGCTATAATCGGGGGGAAGGCCACAATGAGCAGTTCTTC. Translation: CASSYNRGEGHNEQFF.

The chain carries TRBV10-3 and TRBJ2-2; 9 bases agree with TRBD2. Per germline, CDR1 ENHRY and CDR2 SYGVKD. The V segment lost 6 bases and the J segment 6 bases; nucleotides outside the gene matches: 8. The CDR3 runs 15 residues. In nucleotides, the CDR3 is TGTGCCATCAGAGCTTCTAGCGGGGCCGCCGGGGAGCTGTTTTTT. Encoded protein: CAIRASSGAAGELFF.

This clone was counted once. V is TRBV6-6 and J is TRBJ1-1, with 9 bases fitting TRBD1. Trimming at V came to 6 bases and at J to 5 bases, leaving 13 bases not matched to a gene. CDR1 and CDR2 from the germline V gene are MNHNY and SVGAGI (reference sequence). The CDR3 has 16 amino acids. CDR3 nucleotide sequence: TGTGCCAGCAGCCCAGTACCGGGGACAGGGAGAACTGAAGCTTTCTTT. Translation: CASSPVPGTGRTEAFF.

V is TRBV5-1 and J is TRBJ1-5; TRBD1 might be the D (6 bases). Germline lookup yields CDR1 SGHRS and CDR2 YFSETQ. The CDR3 sequence is 16 residues long. V lost 5 bases, J lost 0 bases, and 15 bases lay in between. This chain's CDR3 is CASRNYRAHSNQPQHF. CDR3 nucleotide sequence: TGCGCCAGCAGGAACTACAGGGCGCATAGCAATCAGCCCCAGCATTTT.

The CDR3 here is CASSLIRGNTIYF. DNA for the CDR3: TGTGCCAGCAGTTTAATCCGGGGAAACACCATATATTTT. The chain couples TRBV12-3 or TRBV12-4 to TRBJ1-3; unclear D gene. The CDR3 runs to 13 residues. V was clipped by 2 bases and J by 4 bases, with 6 bases between them.

The CDR3 DNA sequence: TGTGCCAGCAGCCCCCCGGGACAGCAGAAGTACTTC. Translating gives CASSPPGQQKYF. The J gene is TRBJ2-7, the V gene TRBV14, with 7 bases identical to TRBD1. The germline CDR1 and CDR2 sequences are SGHDN and FVKESK. This CDR3 has 12 amino acids. Trimming at V came to 4 bases and at J to 11 bases, leaving 8 bases not matched to a gene.

The chain links TRBV9 to TRBJ1-3, with 7 bases fitting TRBD1. The CDR3 totals 17 residues. In germline, CDR1 is SGDLS, CDR2 YYNGEE. The J segment lost 0 bases and the V segment lost 3 bases, leaving 9 bases of the junction unmatched. CDR3 protein: CASSALTGLDSGNTIYF. CDR3 nucleotides: TGTGCCAGCAGCGCCCTGACAGGGTTGGACTCTGGAAACACCATATATTTT. Full variable domain (remainder filled in from reference TRBV9 and TRBJ1-3): DSGVTQTPKHLITATGQRVTLRCSPRSGDLSVYWYQQSLDQGLQFLIQYYNGEERAKGNILERFSAQQFPDLHSELNLSSLELGDSALYFCASSALTGLDSGNTIYFGEGSWLTVV.

Of note for this clone: Mismatch with germline at one junction end may stem from a read error. The chain uses TRBV7-7 and TRBJ2-1, with 9 positions matching TRBD2. In germline, CDR1 is SSHAT, CDR2 FNYEAQ (reference sequence). CDR3 size: 16 residues. CDR3 coding DNA: TGTGCTAGCAGGCCCCGCGGGAGGGCGCGGACGAATGAGCAGTTCTTC. This translates into CASRPRGRARTNEQFF.